This T cell receptor (beta chain) derives from a study of beta chain features in type 1 diabetes. Across the whole study: Comparable age, gender and cell yields were observed in patients relative to healthy donors. Examination spanned about 110 million sorted cells from all samples.

Study-wide results and limits: Within each of all four CD4+ subsets, Type 1 diabetes patients had TCRB CDR3s that were moderately but significantly shorter. Any HLA-type effect on TCRB rearrangement remained unresolved here.

To note about this clone: Its specificity is unknown.

Over 95% purity was reached by all sorted populations. All of the isolated RNA was reverse transcribed, so expressed TCRB transcripts were sequenced. This table comes from immunoSEQ multiplex PCR, and its TCRdb copy is limited to in-frame clones, with some not included. The repertoire consists of fewer than 110,000 clones, with around 30% occurring once and the leading ten covering 0.5% to 0.6%. The CDR3 runs to 15 residues. CDR1 is SEHNR and CDR2 is FQNEAQ in the germline V gene (reference sequence). Trimming removed 5 bases from V and 5 bases from J; junction bases left unmatched: 11. The TCR comes from a woman aged 18-29 years with type 1 diabetes. The sample taken for sequencing was central memory CD4+ T cells from blood. This chain connects TRBV7-9 to TRBJ1-1, with 7 bases matching TRBD1. Written as DNA, the CDR3 is TGTGCCAGCAGCCCAGTAGGCCAGGGGGGAACTGAAGCTTTCTTT. Protein sequence: CASSPVGQGGTEAFF.